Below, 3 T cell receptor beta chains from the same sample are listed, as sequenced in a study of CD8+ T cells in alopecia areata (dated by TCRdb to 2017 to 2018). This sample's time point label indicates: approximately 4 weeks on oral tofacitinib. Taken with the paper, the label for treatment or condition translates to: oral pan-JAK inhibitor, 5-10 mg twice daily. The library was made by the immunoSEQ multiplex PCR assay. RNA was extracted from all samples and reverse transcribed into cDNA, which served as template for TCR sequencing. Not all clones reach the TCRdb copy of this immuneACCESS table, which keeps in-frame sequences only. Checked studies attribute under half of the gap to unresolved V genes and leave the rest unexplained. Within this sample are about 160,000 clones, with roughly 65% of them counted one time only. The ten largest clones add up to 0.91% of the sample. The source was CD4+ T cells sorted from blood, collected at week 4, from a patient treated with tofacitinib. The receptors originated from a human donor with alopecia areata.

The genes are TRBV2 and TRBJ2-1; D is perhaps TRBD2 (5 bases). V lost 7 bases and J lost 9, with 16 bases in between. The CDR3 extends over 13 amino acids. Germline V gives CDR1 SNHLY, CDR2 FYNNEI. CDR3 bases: TGTGCCAGCATTCCCCTAGGGAGCGGTGAGCAGTTCTTC. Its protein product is CASIPLGSGEQFF.

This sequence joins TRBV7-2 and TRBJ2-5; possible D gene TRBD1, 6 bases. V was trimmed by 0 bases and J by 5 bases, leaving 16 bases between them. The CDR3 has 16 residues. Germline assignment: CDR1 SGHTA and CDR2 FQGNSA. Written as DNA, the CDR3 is TGTGCCAGCAGCTTAGCGTGGGGGCCCATGGGGGAGACCCAGTACTTC. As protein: CASSLAWGPMGETQYF.

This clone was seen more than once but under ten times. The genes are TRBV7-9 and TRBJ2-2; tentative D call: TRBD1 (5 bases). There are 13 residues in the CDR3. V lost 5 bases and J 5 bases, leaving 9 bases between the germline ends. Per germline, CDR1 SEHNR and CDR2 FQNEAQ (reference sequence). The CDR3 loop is CASSISGTGELFF. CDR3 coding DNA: TGTGCCAGCAGCATTTCAGGGACCGGGGAGCTGTTTTTT. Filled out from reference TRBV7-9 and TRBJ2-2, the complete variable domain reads DTGVSQNPRHKITKRGQNVTFRCDPISEHNRLYWYRQTLGQGPEFLTYFQNEAQLEKSRLLSDRFSAERPKGSFSTLEIQRTEQGDSAMYLCASSISGTGELFFGEGSRLTVL.